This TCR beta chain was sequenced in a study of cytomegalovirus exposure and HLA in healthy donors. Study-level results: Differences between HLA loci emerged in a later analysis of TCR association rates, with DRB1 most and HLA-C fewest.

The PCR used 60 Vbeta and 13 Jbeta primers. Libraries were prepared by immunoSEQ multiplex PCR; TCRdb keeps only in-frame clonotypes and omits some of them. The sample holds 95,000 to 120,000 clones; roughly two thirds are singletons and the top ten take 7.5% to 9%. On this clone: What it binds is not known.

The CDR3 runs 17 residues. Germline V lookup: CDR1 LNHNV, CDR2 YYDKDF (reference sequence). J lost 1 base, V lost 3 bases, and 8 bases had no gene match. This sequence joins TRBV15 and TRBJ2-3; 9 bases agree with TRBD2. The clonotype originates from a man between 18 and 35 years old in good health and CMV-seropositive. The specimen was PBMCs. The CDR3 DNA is TGTGCCACCAGCAGGGGGATAGCGGGGGCCGGCACAGATACGCAGTATTTT. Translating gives CATSRGIAGAGTDTQYF.